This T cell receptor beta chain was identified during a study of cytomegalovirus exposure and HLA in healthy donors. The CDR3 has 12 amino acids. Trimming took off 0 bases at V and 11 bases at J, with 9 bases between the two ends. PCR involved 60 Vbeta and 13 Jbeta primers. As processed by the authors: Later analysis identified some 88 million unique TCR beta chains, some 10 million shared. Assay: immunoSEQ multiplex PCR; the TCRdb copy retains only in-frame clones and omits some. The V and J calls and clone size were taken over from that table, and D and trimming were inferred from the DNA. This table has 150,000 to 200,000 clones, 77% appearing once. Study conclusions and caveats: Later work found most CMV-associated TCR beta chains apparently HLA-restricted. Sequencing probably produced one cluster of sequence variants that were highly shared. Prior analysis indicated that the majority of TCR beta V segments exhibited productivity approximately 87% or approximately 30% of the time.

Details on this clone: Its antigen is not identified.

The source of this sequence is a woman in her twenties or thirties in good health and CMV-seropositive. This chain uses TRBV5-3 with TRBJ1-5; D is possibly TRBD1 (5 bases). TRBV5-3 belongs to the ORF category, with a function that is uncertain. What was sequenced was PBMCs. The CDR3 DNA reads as TGTGCCAGAAGCTTGGACGGGGGGGCCCAGCATTTT. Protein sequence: CARSLDGGAQHF.